This is a list of T cell receptor beta chains from one sample in a study of glioma-infiltrating T cells after dendritic cell vaccination. Sequenced by immunoSEQ multiplex PCR; TCRdb stores in-frame clones only, minus some. In the table there are roughly 100,000 clones, more than 80% of which are singletons. Sequenced here: blood, sampled before dendritic cell vaccination. All receptors derive from a human donor with glioblastoma. The CDR3 runs from the conserved cysteine through the conserved F or W. The order of the fields is V gene, clone size, J gene, D gene, CDR3 length, CDR3 protein, CDR3 DNA. A D gene is named only where the DNA matches it firmly. A clone size is listed for some rows: how often the clone was seen (once, few, many), or a class if it is expanded.

>TRBV29-1|.|TRBJ2-5|.|14
CSGRPEDSQETQYF
TGCAGCGGACGACCTGAGGACAGCCAAGAGACCCAGTACTTC
>TRBV4-3|.|TRBJ1-5|.|15
CASSQDYRGNQPQHF
TGCGCCAGCAGCCAAGATTATCGGGGGAATCAGCCCCAGCATTTT
>TRBV15|.|TRBJ1-5|TRBD1|17
CATSRGGQGWAHQPQHF
TGTGCCACCAGCAGAGGAGGACAGGGTTGGGCACATCAGCCCCAGCATTTT
>TRBV5-1|once|TRBJ1-2|.|15
CASSLRQGVNYGYTF
TGCGCCAGCAGCTTGCGTCAGGGCGTCAACTATGGCTACACCTTC
>TRBV27|once|TRBJ1-2|.|16
CASASQGRDTFYGYTF
TGTGCCAGCGCGTCCCAAGGCCGGGACACTTTCTATGGCTACACCTTC
>TRBV5-4|.|TRBJ1-2|TRBD1|15
CASSFFVRTGTGYTF
TGTGCCAGCAGCTTCTTTGTTAGGACAGGGACTGGCTACACCTTC
>TRBV7-9|.|TRBJ1-5|.|16
CASSNNRVEGRQPQHF
TGTGCCAGCAGCAATAACAGGGTAGAGGGTAGACAGCCCCAGCATTTT
>TRBV5-6|.|TRBJ1-4|TRBD1|17
CASSLGTGAPTNEKLFF
TGTGCCAGCAGCTTAGGGACAGGGGCCCCAACTAATGAAAAACTGTTTTTT
>TRBV2|few|TRBJ2-7|.|13
CASVFGRVYEQYF
TGTGCCAGCGTGTTCGGCAGGGTCTACGAGCAGTACTTC
>TRBV5-1|.|TRBJ2-3|.|15
CASSLGFRGPDTQYF
TGCGCCAGCAGCTTGGGGTTTCGTGGGCCAGATACGCAGTATTTT
>TRBV19|.|TRBJ1-5|TRBD1|16
CASRTGTGGRNQPQHF
TGTGCCAGTAGGACCGGGACAGGGGGACGCAATCAGCCCCAGCATTTT
>TRBV9|once|TRBJ2-5|.|13
CASSVAGVETQYF
TGTGCCAGCAGCGTAGCAGGGGTGGAGACCCAGTACTTC
>TRBV30|few|TRBJ1-5|.|14
CAWTGDDGNQPQHF
TGTGCCTGGACAGGGGATGATGGCAATCAGCCCCAGCATTTT
>TRBV5-4|.|TRBJ2-7|.|18
CASSSPAGSSGRGYEQYF
TGTGCCAGCAGCTCCCCCGCTGGCAGTAGTGGCAGGGGTTACGAGCAGTACTTC
>TRBV10-3|.|TRBJ1-1|.|15
CAISESGGENTEAFF
TGTGCCATCAGTGAGTCCGGGGGGGAGAACACTGAAGCTTTCTTT
>TRBV7-3|.|TRBJ1-2|TRBD1|10
CPDRVDGYTF
TGTCCTGACAGGGTGGATGGCTACACCTTC
>TRBV10-3|few|TRBJ1-6|TRBD1|15
CAISSGQGGNSPLHF
TGTGCCATCAGTTCGGGACAGGGAGGTAATTCACCCCTCCACTTT
>TRBV5-1|once|TRBJ1-1|.|14
CASSLAGGNTEAFF
TGCGCCAGCAGCTTGGCCGGGGGGAACACTGAAGCTTTCTTT
>TRBV11-1|.|TRBJ1-4|TRBD1|14
CASSRGQANEKLFF
TGTGCCAGCAGCCGGGGACAGGCGAATGAAAAACTGTTTTTT
>TRBV27|.|TRBJ1-5|.|15
CASTQGGGSGQPQHF
TGTGCCAGCACCCAAGGGGGGGGGTCAGGGCAGCCCCAGCATTTT
>TRBV18|few|TRBJ1-4|.|15
CASSPIGQINEKLFF
TGTGCCAGCTCACCGATAGGACAGATTAATGAAAAACTGTTTTTT
>TRBV29-1|.|TRBJ2-7|TRBD1|14
CSVQTGDKGYEQYF
TGCAGCGTTCAAACAGGGGATAAGGGCTACGAGCAGTACTTC
>TRBV19|.|TRBJ2-2|.|14
CASEHTGLTGELFF
TGTGCCAGTGAACACACAGGGTTGACCGGGGAGCTGTTTTTT
>TRBV6-4|.|TRBJ2-7|TRBD1|15
CASSDTAGGDYEQYF
TGTGCCAGCAGTGACACGGCAGGGGGCGACTACGAGCAGTACTTC
>TRBV4-1|.|TRBJ2-1|TRBD1|16
CASSRTGGTSYNEQFF
TGCGCCAGCAGCCGAACAGGGGGTACGTCCTACAATGAGCAGTTCTTC
>TRBV5-1|once|TRBJ2-7|.|11
CASSPGYEQYF
TGCGCCAGCAGCCCAGGGTACGAGCAGTACTTC
>TRBV4-2|.|TRBJ1-2|.|12
CASSQAIYGYTF
TGTGCCAGCAGCCAAGCCATCTATGGCTACACCTTC
>TRBV28|.|TRBJ2-3|.|14
CATTERDNTDTQYF
TGTGCCACTACAGAAAGGGACAACACAGATACGCAGTATTTT
>TRBV11-2|.|TRBJ2-3|.|12
CASSLGLDTQYF
TGTGCCAGCAGCTTAGGTCTAGATACGCAGTATTTT
>TRBV6-5|.|TRBJ2-3|.|14
CASSYQAGADTQYF
TGTGCCAGCAGTTACCAGGCGGGGGCGGATACGCAGTATTTT
>TRBV2|few|TRBJ2-7|TRBD1|15
CASSPTGVGSYEQYF
TGTGCCAGCAGCCCCACAGGGGTCGGTTCCTACGAGCAGTACTTC
>TRBV13|.|TRBJ2-1|.|17
CASSLDLGAFSYNEQFF
TGTGCCAGCAGCTTAGACCTGGGGGCTTTTTCCTACAATGAGCAGTTCTTC
>TRBV7-8|.|TRBJ1-1|TRBD1|15
CASSFIQGEATEAFF
TGTGCCAGCAGTTTCATCCAGGGGGAGGCCACTGAAGCTTTCTTT
>TRBV5-1|.|TRBJ2-3|TRBD2|15
CASSLAGLATDTQYF
TGCGCCAGCAGCTTGGCCGGACTAGCGACGGATACGCAGTATTTT
>TRBV2|.|TRBJ1-2|.|13
CASRASLNYGYTF
TGTGCCAGCAGAGCTTCACTGAACTATGGCTACACCTTC
>TRBV19|.|TRBJ1-1|.|15
CASRRPDRPNTEAFF
TGTGCCAGTAGACGCCCAGACAGGCCCAACACTGAAGCTTTCTTT
>TRBV4-1|.|TRBJ1-3|.|17
CASSQIGQGFAGNTIYF
TGCGCCAGCAGCCAAATAGGCCAGGGGTTCGCTGGAAACACCATATATTTT
>TRBV30|.|TRBJ1-1|.|12
CAWSVNIPEAFF
TGTGCCTGGAGTGTTAATATTCCTGAAGCTTTCTTT
>TRBV30|few|TRBJ2-7|TRBD1|16
CAWNRRLDRAPYEQYF
TGTGCCTGGAATCGCCGGTTGGACAGGGCCCCCTACGAGCAGTACTTC
>TRBV25-1|few|TRBJ1-1|.|13
CASSEPGQSKGFF
TGTGCCAGCAGTGAACCAGGACAATCTAAGGGTTTCTTT
>TRBV5-1|once|TRBJ1-2|TRBD1|14
CASSLAPDRDGYTF
TGCGCCAGCAGCTTGGCACCTGACAGGGATGGCTACACCTTC
>TRBV15|.|TRBJ1-5|.|13
CATSRDRDQPQHF
TGTGCCACCAGCAGAGATCGGGATCAGCCCCAGCATTTT
>TRBV5-1|few|TRBJ2-5|TRBD2|15
CASSPLAGGQETQYF
TGCGCCAGCAGCCCCCTGGCGGGGGGCCAAGAGACCCAGTACTTC
>TRBV7-3|.|TRBJ2-2|TRBD1|14
CASSPGQGGGELFF
TGTGCCAGCAGCCCCGGACAGGGTGGCGGGGAGCTGTTTTTT
>TRBV7-9|.|TRBJ1-1|.|14
CASSSRVVNTEAFF
TGTGCCAGCAGTTCCAGGGTAGTGAACACTGAAGCTTTCTTT
>TRBV7-9|.|TRBJ1-3|.|17
CASSSRAPDFGGNTIYF
TGTGCCAGCAGCTCGAGGGCCCCGGACTTTGGTGGAAACACCATATATTTT
>TRBV10-2|.|TRBJ2-1|.|13
CASKEFSDGEQFF
TGCGCCAGCAAGGAGTTCAGCGATGGTGAGCAGTTCTTC
>TRBV6-1|.|TRBJ1-4|.|14
CASSWGGENEKLFF
TGTGCCAGCAGTTGGGGGGGGGAGAATGAAAAACTGTTTTTT
>TRBV5-4|once|TRBJ1-6|.|15
CASSLQGLMDSPLHF
TGTGCCAGCAGCTTGCAGGGCTTGATGGATTCCCCCCTCCACTTT
>TRBV5-6|.|TRBJ1-1|TRBD1|13
CASSVTGGTEAFF
TGTGCCAGCAGCGTTACAGGGGGCACTGAAGCTTTCTTT